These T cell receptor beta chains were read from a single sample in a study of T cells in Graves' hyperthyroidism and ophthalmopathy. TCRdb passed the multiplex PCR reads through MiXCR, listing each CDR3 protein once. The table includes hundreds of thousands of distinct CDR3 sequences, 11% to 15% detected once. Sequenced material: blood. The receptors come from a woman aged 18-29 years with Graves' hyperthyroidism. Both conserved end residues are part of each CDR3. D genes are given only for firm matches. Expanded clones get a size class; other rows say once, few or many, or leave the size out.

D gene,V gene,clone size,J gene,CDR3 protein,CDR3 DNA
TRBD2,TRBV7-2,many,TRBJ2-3,CASSLGGSDDLYGTDTQYF,TGTGCCAGCAGCTTAGGCGGGAGCGACGACCTATATGGCACAGATACGCAGTATTTT
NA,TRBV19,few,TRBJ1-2,CASSIDRVRNYGYTF,TGTGCCAGTAGTATAGATCGAGTCAGGAACTATGGCTACACCTTC
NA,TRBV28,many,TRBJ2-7,CASSSTGSLSYEQYF,TGTGCCAGCAGTTCTACAGGGAGCCTCTCCTACGAGCAGTACTTC
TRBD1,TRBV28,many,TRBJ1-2,CASQGQGAIGYGYTF,TGTGCCAGCCAAGGACAGGGGGCCATCGGGTATGGCTACACCTTC
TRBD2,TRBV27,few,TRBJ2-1,CASSSGRPGGYEQFF,TGTGCCAGCAGTAGCGGGAGGCCGGGTGGTTATGAGCAGTTCTTC
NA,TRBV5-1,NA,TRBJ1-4,CASRGTSGSGEKLFF,TGCGCCAGCAGGGGTACGTCGGGATCGGGTGAAAAACTGTTTTTT
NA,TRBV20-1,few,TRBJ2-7,CSHLRANYEQYF,TGCAGTCACTTAAGGGCTAACTACGAGCAGTACTTC
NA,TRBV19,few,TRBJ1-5,CASSISSENSNQPQHF,TGTGCCAGTAGTATAAGCAGCGAGAATAGCAATCAGCCCCAGCATTTT
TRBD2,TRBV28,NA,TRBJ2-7,CASSGAGGRHEQYF,TGTGCCAGCAGCGGAGCGGGAGGTCGCCACGAGCAGTACTTC
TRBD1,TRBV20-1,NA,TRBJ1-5,CSARDPRDSQPQHF,TGCAGTGCTAGAGATCCGCGGGACAGCCAGCCCCAGCATTTT
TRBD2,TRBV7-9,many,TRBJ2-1,CASSLGSGRAYNEQFF,TGTGCCAGCAGCTTAGGGAGCGGGAGGGCTTACAATGAGCAGTTCTTC
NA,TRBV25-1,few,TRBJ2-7,CASGPTGLYEQYF,TGTGCCAGCGGACCCACAGGGCTATACGAGCAGTACTTC
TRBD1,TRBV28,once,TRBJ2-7,CASSTGGQGSYEQYF,TGTGCCAGCAGTACTGGAGGACAGGGGAGCTACGAGCAGTACTTC
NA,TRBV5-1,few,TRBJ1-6,CASSGKDGSPLHF,TGCGCCAGCAGCGGGAAGGACGGTTCACCCCTCCACTTT
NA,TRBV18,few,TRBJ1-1,CASSLIASPYRANTEAFF,TGTGCCAGCTCACTTATCGCGTCACCCTACAGGGCGAACACTGAAGCTTTCTTT